This TCR beta chain was recorded in a study of T cell responses to AZD1222 COVID-19 vaccine. Here immunoSEQ multiplex PCR was the method, and the copy in TCRdb shows in-frame clones only, minus some. Here the sample spans about 110,000 clones, about 87% being singletons. Trimming left V 3 bases short and J 1 base short, with 7 bases between. CDR1 is SGDLS and CDR2 is YYNGEE in the germline V gene. This CDR3 has 14 amino acids. The material sequenced was peripheral blood, taken 28 days after the second AZD1222 dose. The chain uses TRBV9 and TRBJ2-2; D ambiguous. This clonotype originated in an adult who received the AZD1222 COVID-19 vaccine. The CDR3 protein is CASSARQNTGELFF. In DNA form, the CDR3 reads TGTGCCAGCAGCGCGAGACAGAACACCGGGGAGCTGTTTTTT. The variable domain in full, with the rest retrieved from reference TRBV9 and TRBJ2-2, is DSGVTQTPKHLITATGQRVTLRCSPRSGDLSVYWYQQSLDQGLQFLIQYYNGEERAKGNILERFSAQQFPDLHSELNLSSLELGDSALYFCASSARQNTGELFFGEGSRLTVL.